What follows are 27 T cell receptor beta chains derived from one specimen sequenced in a study of T cell responses to AZD1222 COVID-19 vaccine. TCRdb's copy holds only in-frame clones and misses some; the assay was immunoSEQ multiplex PCR. The data hold about 190,000 clones, with approximately 90% observed a single time. Sequences were derived from peripheral blood, sampled on day 0 of AZD1222 vaccination. These receptors came from an adult in good health.

The chain has TRBV29-1 and TRBJ1-3; maybe TRBD1 (5 bases). Germline V gene lookup returns CDR1 SQVTM and CDR2 ANQGSEA. The CDR3 consists of 13 residues. V lost 6 bases and J 2 bases, leaving 11 bases between the germline ends. In DNA form, the CDR3 reads TGCAGCGTGGCAGGGACGACTGGAAACACCATATATTTT. This translates into CSVAGTTGNTIYF. The complete variable domain, with remaining parts taken from reference TRBV29-1 and TRBJ1-3, reads SAVISQKPSRDICQRGTSLTIQCQVDSQVTMMFWYRQQPGQSLTLIATANQGSEATYESGFVIDKFPISRPNLTFSTLTVSNMSPEDSSIYLCSVAGTTGNTIYFGEGSWLTVV.

The V call is TRBV6-6, the J call TRBJ1-3; D gene unclear. There are 15 residues in the CDR3. Germline CDR1 reads MNHNY; CDR2 reads SVGAGI (reference sequence). Trimming cost V 5 bases and J 4 bases, with 15 bases left between them. The CDR3 spells CASSPPALEGNTIYF. The CDR3 bases are TGTGCCAGCAGTCCCCCGGCTTTAGAGGGAAACACCATATATTTT.

The V and J genes are TRBV25-1 and TRBJ1-2, with a tentative D call TRBD1 (6 bases). This CDR3 spans 14 amino acids. V gave up 3 bases and J gave up 5 bases, with 13 bases separating them. Germline V lookup: CDR1 MGHDK, CDR2 SYGVNS. CDR3 nucleotides: TGTGCCAGCAGTGAGTTCGGGGGCCGGTATGGCTACACCTTC. This sequence encodes CASSEFGGRYGYTF.

V gene TRBV5-1 combines with J gene TRBJ1-4, with TRBD1 matching over 10 bases. Germline CDR1 is SGHRS and CDR2 is YFSETQ. CDR3 length: 15 residues. V was clipped by 4 bases and J by 3 bases; unmatched bases: 3. The CDR3 sequence: CASSPDRGPNEKLFF. The CDR3 nucleotides read TGCGCCAGCAGCCCCGACAGGGGGCCTAATGAAAAACTGTTTTTT.

The chain recombines TRBV4-2 with TRBJ1-2; no clear D. V was cut by 1 base and J by 7 bases, with 10 bases left in between. The CDR3 length is 13 residues. The germline V gene encodes CDR1 LGHNA and CDR2 YNFKEQ. CDR3 in DNA: TGTGCCAGCAGCCAAGCTCTTGGGGTTGGCTACACCTTC. Amino acids: CASSQALGVGYTF.

The chain has TRBV10-1 and TRBJ2-3; D unresolved. The CDR3 consists of 14 residues. In germline, CDR1 is WNHNN, CDR2 SYGVQD (reference sequence). Trimming cost V 0 bases and J 6 bases, with 10 bases left between them. CDR3 sequence (DNA): TGCGCCAGCAGTGAGTCGAGATATGGCGATACGCAGTATTTT. Translating it yields CASSESRYGDTQYF.

This rearrangement joins TRBV5-1 to TRBJ1-2; D ambiguous. Looked up from germline, CDR1 is SGHRS and CDR2 is YFSETQ. The length of the CDR3 is 15 residues. The V end lost 0 bases, the J end lost 4 bases, and 13 bases lay between the germline ends. In DNA form, the CDR3 reads TGCGCCAGCAGCTTGGCCTGGGGAGGTAGCTATGGCTACACCTTC. This sequence encodes CASSLAWGGSYGYTF.

This chain connects TRBV27 to TRBJ2-5; possibly TRBD2 for D (5 bases). The CDR3 has 17 amino acids. V lost 2 bases and J 2 bases, leaving 18 bases between the germline ends. The germline CDR1 and CDR2 sequences are MNHEY and SMNVEV (reference sequence). Written as DNA, the CDR3 is TGTGCCAGCAGTTTACTCAGGTCCGAGGGAACGCAAGAGACCCAGTACTTC. Its protein is CASSLLRSEGTQETQYF.

CDR3 region: CASNGYADTQYF. The CDR3 nucleotides are TGTGCCAGCAATGGCTACGCAGATACGCAGTATTTT. This chain joins TRBV28 and TRBJ2-3; D is uncertain. Germline V gene sequence: CDR1 MDHEN, CDR2 SYDVKM. V was shortened by 7 bases and J by 4 bases, with 9 bases between the two germline ends. The CDR3 is made up of 12 amino acids.

The rearrangement links TRBV14 to TRBJ2-7; D may be TRBD1 (6 bases). The germline gives CDR1 SGHDN, CDR2 FVKESK. This CDR3 is 17 amino acids long. The V end was cut by 4 bases, the J end by 2 bases, with 21 bases between. The CDR3 DNA reads TGTGCCAGCAGCCGCGAGACGACAGGAAGGGGGACCTACGAGCAGTACTTC. The encoded protein is CASSRETTGRGTYEQYF.

This clone was seen a single time. The gene calls are TRBV7-2 and TRBJ2-2; D is undetermined. Trimming removed 3 bases from V and 4 bases from J, with 6 bases in between. Germline V CDR1 and CDR2: SGHTA, FQGNSA. The CDR3 consists of 13 residues. CDR3 protein: CASSFSGTGELFF. Written as DNA, the CDR3 is TGTGCCAGCAGCTTTAGTGGCACCGGGGAGCTGTTTTTT.

The genes are TRBV7-6 and TRBJ2-7; 7 bases line up with TRBD1. Trimming took 0 bases from V and 3 from J; bases not matched to a gene: 5. Germline-derived CDR1 and CDR2 are SGHVS and FNYEAQ. The CDR3 consists of 15 residues. The DNA for the CDR3 is TGTGCCAGCAGCTTAGCAGGGGGCGCCGGCTACGAGCAGTACTTC. Protein product: CASSLAGGAGYEQYF.

The V call is TRBV7-2, the J call TRBJ1-4; D not resolved. Germline V gene sequence: CDR1 SGHTA, CDR2 FQGNSA. The CDR3 runs to 12 residues. Between the trimmed V and J ends, which lost 4 bases and 3 bases, there was a span of 3 bases. Here the CDR3 DNA reads TGTGCCAGCAGCTGGGCTAATGAAAAACTGTTTTTT. Protein: CASSWANEKLFF.

The chain employs TRBV10-3 and TRBJ2-7, with D unclear. The V end lost 4 bases, the J end lost 5 bases, and 12 bases lay between the germline ends. The CDR3 has 13 residues. Germline CDR1 is ENHRY and CDR2 is SYGVKD. The CDR3 here is CAISGTSADEQYF. The CDR3 DNA follows: TGTGCCATCAGTGGTACGTCGGCCGACGAGCAGTACTTC.

The chain is built from TRBV6-2 or TRBV6-3 and TRBJ2-5, with 13 bases that match TRBD2. Germline CDR1 reads MNHEY; CDR2 reads SVGEGT. The V gene end was trimmed by 4 bases and the J gene end by 3 bases; junction bases not matched to a gene: 11. CDR3 length equals 18 residues. The DNA for the CDR3 is TGTGCCAGCAGTTCCTTTAGACTAGCGGGGGGCCAAAAAGAGACCCAGTACTTC. Protein: CASSSFRLAGGQKETQYF.

The chain joins TRBV6-2 or TRBV6-3 to TRBJ1-2; D uncertain. The germline V and J ends were trimmed by 0 bases and 8 bases, with 10 bases remaining between them. The CDR3 is 13 amino acids. Per the germline V gene, CDR1 is MNHEY and CDR2 is SVGEGT. CDR3 in DNA: TGTGCCAGCAGTTACTCTACGGTTCAGGGCTACACCTTC. Residues: CASSYSTVQGYTF.

The gene calls are TRBV19 and TRBJ2-1; the D gene could be TRBD1 or TRBD2 (5 bases each). This CDR3 spans 14 amino acids. The V end was cut by 5 bases, the J end by 9 bases, with 17 bases between. Germline values: CDR1 LNHDA, CDR2 SQIVND (reference sequence). CDR3 region: CASSSYLGVSEQFF. The CDR3, as DNA: TGTGCCAGTAGTTCATATCTGGGGGTTAGTGAGCAGTTCTTC.

Only one count was recorded for this clone. The chain uses TRBV11-2 and TRBJ2-1; D gene unclear. Trimming removed 3 bases from V and 9 bases from J, with 12 bases in between. The CDR3 has 13 amino acids. Per germline, CDR1 SGHAT and CDR2 FQNNGV. The CDR3 bases are TGTGCCAGCAGCTTGGGGTTGGAAGGTGAGCAGTTCTTC. Translating it yields CASSLGLEGEQFF.

In its sample, this clone was seen a few times. V and J are TRBV11-2 and TRBJ2-7; perhaps TRBD2 as D (6 bases). Germline V gives CDR1 SGHAT, CDR2 FQNNGV. The CDR3 contains 14 residues. Trimming took 5 bases from V and 4 from J, leaving 15 bases between them. The DNA of the CDR3 is TGTGCCAGCAGCCTTTCGACTAGTTGGTACGAGCAGTACGTC. Its protein product is CASSLSTSWYEQYV.

This sequence joins TRBV7-3 and TRBJ1-1, with 9 bases matching TRBD1. CDR3 length equals 18 residues. Germline trimming cut 4 bases from V and 1 base from J; bases unmatched to any gene: 13. CDR1 SGHTA and CDR2 FQGTGA come from the germline V gene. The CDR3 DNA is TGTGCCAGCAGCTCGAAAGAAAACAGGGGGCGGGCGAACACTGAAGCTTTCTTT. Translating it yields CASSSKENRGRANTEAFF.

With regard to this clone: One end of the junction varies from germline; a read error may be responsible. The chain has TRBV29-1 and TRBJ2-5; D is undetermined. Germline V gene sequence: CDR1 SQVTM, CDR2 ANQGSEA. The CDR3 is made up of 13 amino acids. CDR3: CSVEQNSQEPQYF. In nucleotides, the CDR3 is TGCAGCGTTGAACAGAACTCCCAAGAGCCCCAGTACTTC.

The chain joins TRBV15 to TRBJ1-2, with 7 bases aligning to TRBD1. The CDR3 contains 13 residues. The V segment lost 6 bases and the J segment 5 bases; nucleotides outside the gene matches: 6. Germline values: CDR1 LNHNV, CDR2 YYDKDF (reference sequence). The CDR3 spells CATRPGTAYGYTF. For the CDR3, the DNA is TGTGCCACCAGACCCGGGACAGCATATGGCTACACCTTC.

The chain carries TRBV5-1 and TRBJ1-1, with a weak D call TRBD1 (5 bases). CDR3 length equals 13 residues. The V end was cut by 4 bases, the J end by 0 bases, with 7 bases between. Germline CDR1 SGHRS, CDR2 YFSETQ. The CDR3 loop reads CASSVQVNTEAFF. For the CDR3, the DNA is TGCGCCAGCAGCGTACAGGTGAACACTGAAGCTTTCTTT.

V is TRBV5-1 and J is TRBJ1-1; TRBD1 agrees at 7 bases. V was pared by 1 base and J by 4 bases, with 4 bases of the junction left unmatched. The germline gives CDR1 SGHRS, CDR2 YFSETQ. The CDR3 runs to 14 residues. The CDR3 protein is CASSLIEGATEAFF. CDR3 sequence (DNA): TGCGCCAGCAGCTTGATAGAGGGGGCCACTGAAGCTTTCTTT. Full variable domain (rest looked up from reference TRBV5-1 and TRBJ1-1): KAGVTQTPRYLIKTRGQQVTLSCSPISGHRSVSWYQQTPGQGLQFLFEYFSETQRNKGNFPGRFSGRQFSNSRSEMNVSTLELGDSALYLCASSLIEGATEAFFGQGTRLTVV.

The V and J genes are TRBV5-1 and TRBJ1-1; D ambiguous. The CDR3 is made up of 16 amino acids. The V end was cut by 6 bases, the J end by 4 bases, with 22 bases between. From germline, CDR1 is SGHRS and CDR2 YFSETQ. The CDR3 nucleotides read TGCGCCAGCACCTCCTTGGGCAGCCTGGGCGCCACTGAAGCTTTCTTT. Translated, it gives CASTSLGSLGATEAFF.

The rearrangement joins TRBV7-2 to TRBJ1-4, with TRBD1 identical over 7 bases. This CDR3 contains 15 residues. The ends lost 3 bases at V and 5 bases at J; junction bases unmatched: 6. The germline CDR1 and CDR2 sequences are SGHTA and FQGNSA. The CDR3 here is CASSFGQGGNEKLFF. The DNA of the CDR3 is TGTGCCAGCAGCTTTGGTCAGGGGGGAAATGAAAAACTGTTTTTT.

This clone was observed once. The chain joins TRBV4-3 to TRBJ2-7, with D possibly TRBD1 on 7 matching bases. The germline V gene encodes CDR1 LGHNA and CDR2 YSLEER. V lost 2 bases to trimming and J lost 3 bases, with 14 bases between them. The CDR3 has 15 residues. CDR3 sequence: CASSQKYRGGYEQYF. The CDR3 coding sequence is TGCGCCAGCAGCCAAAAATACAGGGGAGGCTACGAGCAGTACTTC.